Listed here are 32 T cell receptor beta chains from one sample, sequenced in a study of shared clonotypes between healthy human individuals. Assay used: immunoSEQ multiplex PCR; TCRdb lists only in-frame clones, some missing. The sample yields about 600,000 clones, about 97% seen once. Sample: naive CD4+ T cells sorted from blood. Regarding subset: CD45RA+ positively selected. The receptors here all came from a woman in her 30s in good health.

This chain links TRBV5-1 with TRBJ2-3; 10 positions agree with TRBD2. The CDR3 is 18 residues long. CDR1 is SGHRS, CDR2 YFSETQ, per germline. The junction had 13 bases not matched to a gene; V was cut back by 3 bases and J by 3 bases. CDR3 nucleotides: TGCGCCAGCAGCTCAACGTTCGCAGCGGGAGGGCCTACAGATACGCAGTATTTT. The encoded protein is CASSSTFAAGGPTDTQYF. Drawing the rest from reference TRBV5-1 and TRBJ2-3, the complete variable domain is KAGVTQTPRYLIKTRGQQVTLSCSPISGHRSVSWYQQTPGQGLQFLFEYFSETQRNKGNFPGRFSGRQFSNSRSEMNVSTLELGDSALYLCASSSTFAAGGPTDTQYFGPGTRLTVL.

This chain connects TRBV7-7 to TRBJ2-3, with D uncertain. The CDR3 spans 16 residues. Trimming shortened V by 2 bases and J by 1 base, and 13 bases separated the two germline ends. CDR1 is SSHAT and CDR2 is FNYEAQ in the germline V gene (reference sequence). CDR3 in DNA: TGTGCCAGCAGCTTACGTCTGGGCCGGGGCACAGATACGCAGTATTTT. This gives the protein CASSLRLGRGTDTQYF. Complete variable domain (other parts from reference TRBV7-7 and TRBJ2-3): GAGVSQSPRYKVTKRGQDVTLRCDPISSHATLYWYQQALGQGPEFLTYFNYEAQPDKSGLPSDRFSAERPEGSISTLTIQRTEQRDSAMYRCASSLRLGRGTDTQYFGPGTRLTVL.

This chain connects TRBV9 to TRBJ2-7; weak D call: TRBD1 (5 bases). Trimming took off 0 bases at V and 2 bases at J, with 15 bases between the two ends. This CDR3 is built from 16 residues. Germline assignment: CDR1 SGDLS and CDR2 YYNGEE. CDR3 sequence (DNA): TGTGCCAGCAGCGTAGTTCCGGACATACAGACCTACGAGCAGTACTTC. Residues: CASSVVPDIQTYEQYF.

The V gene is TRBV2, the J gene TRBJ2-5, with TRBD1 identical over 9 bases. This CDR3 spans 16 amino acids. The trim removed 5 bases at V and 5 bases at J, leaving 12 bases unmatched. The germline V gene has CDR1 SNHLY and CDR2 FYNNEI. CDR3 DNA sequence: TGTGCCAGCAGTTATGGACAGGGGCAATATCGGGAGACCCAGTACTTC. Translation: CASSYGQGQYRETQYF.

This clone has a single count. The V and J genes are TRBV25-1 and TRBJ2-7; the D call may be TRBD1 or TRBD2 (6 bases each). The CDR3 runs to 14 residues. Germline CDR1 MGHDK, CDR2 SYGVNS. Trimming stripped 6 bases from V and 0 bases from J, with 12 bases between. CDR3 residues: CASRRGGNSYEQYF. CDR3 nucleotide sequence: TGTGCCAGCAGAAGAGGGGGGAACTCCTACGAGCAGTACTTC.

This sequence joins TRBV21-1 and TRBJ1-2; the table's D call, TRBD1, has no DNA check behind it. TRBV21-1 is noted as a pseudogene. This CDR3 comprises 16 residues. DNA for the CDR3: TGTGCCAGCAGCAAAAGGGGGGACAGGGGCTGTTATGGCTACACCTTC. This codes for CASSKRGDRGCYGYTF.

The chain joins TRBV28 to TRBJ2-3; D could derive from TRBD1 or TRBD2 (5 bases each). The length of the CDR3 is 19 residues. CDR1 and CDR2 (germline): MDHEN, SYDVKM. Trimming shortened V by 1 base and J by 4 bases, and 24 bases separated the two germline ends. CDR3 amino acids: CASSLFLAGLVGVPDTQYF. Here the CDR3 DNA reads TGTGCCAGCAGTTTATTTCTTGCAGGACTTGTGGGGGTGCCAGATACGCAGTATTTT.

The chain uses TRBV18 and TRBJ2-5, with D maybe TRBD1 (5 bases). The CDR3 is 13 residues long. Trimming left V 8 bases short and J 7 bases short, with 17 bases between. In germline, CDR1 is KGHSH, CDR2 LQKENI. The CDR3 loop is CASKTAPTGTQYF. The CDR3 nucleotides read TGTGCCAGCAAGACAGCCCCTACCGGGACCCAGTACTTC.

V usage is TRBV2 and J usage is TRBJ2-1; D could derive from TRBD1 or TRBD2 (5 bases each). This CDR3 comprises 14 residues. CDR1 SNHLY and CDR2 FYNNEI come from the germline V gene. Trimming stripped 6 bases from V and 5 bases from J, with 14 bases between. The CDR3 nucleotides read TGTGCCAGCAGGGGGTTTGGGGGAAACAATGAGCAGTTCTTC. It is translated as CASRGFGGNNEQFF.

This rearrangement joins TRBV5-4 to TRBJ2-7; D unclear. Germline V CDR1 and CDR2: SGHNT, YYREEE (reference sequence). V was pared by 0 bases and J by 2 bases, with 9 bases between. This CDR3 has 14 residues. In DNA, the CDR3 is TGTGCCAGCAGCTTGGCAGGCCGAACCTACGAGCAGTACTTC. Protein: CASSLAGRTYEQYF.

The rearrangement joins TRBV18 to TRBJ2-6, with D unresolved. Germline-derived CDR1 and CDR2 are KGHSH and LQKENI. The CDR3 extends over 16 amino acids. The V end lost 4 bases, the J end lost 0 bases, and 10 bases lay between the germline ends. The CDR3 nucleotides read TGTGCCAGCTCACTACGGACCACCTCTGGGGCCAACGTCCTGACTTTC. Translated: CASSLRTTSGANVLTF.

V is TRBV19 and J is TRBJ1-2; 7 bases agree with TRBD1. The junction had 5 bases not matched to a gene; V was cut back by 3 bases and J by 4 bases. The CDR3 totals 14 residues. The germline gives CDR1 LNHDA, CDR2 SQIVND (reference sequence). The CDR3 spells CASSIEGGSYGYTF. The CDR3 coding sequence is TGTGCCAGTAGTATTGAAGGGGGCAGCTATGGCTACACCTTC.

The rearrangement uses TRBV11-3 and TRBJ2-7; D is ambiguous. This CDR3 is 14 amino acids long. The V and J ends lost 1 base and 0 bases respectively, with 7 bases between them. Per germline, CDR1 SGHNT and CDR2 YENEEA. In nucleotides, the CDR3 is TGTGCCAGCAGCTTAGTGACGGGCTCCTACGAGCAGTACTTC. Translating gives CASSLVTGSYEQYF.

The V gene is TRBV12-1, the J gene TRBJ1-5; no check of the table's D call, TRBD1, against the DNA was made. TRBV12-1 is annotated as a pseudogene. The CDR3 has 19 amino acids. The CDR3 DNA follows: TGTGCCAGCAGCTTATGCAGGGGGAACCCCTCTCGCAGCAATCAGCCCCAGCATTTT. Protein: CASSLCRGNPSRSNQPQHF.

This rearrangement joins TRBV4-2 to TRBJ2-7; 11 bases align to TRBD2. Germline V gives CDR1 LGHNA, CDR2 YNFKEQ. Trimming took 4 bases from V and 7 from J; bases not matched to a gene: 6. This CDR3 contains 14 residues. Written as DNA, the CDR3 is TGTGCCAGCAGCCTGACTAGCGGGGTGTGGGAGCAGTACTTC. It specifies CASSLTSGVWEQYF.

The chain uses TRBV18 and TRBJ2-3; maybe TRBD1 (6 bases). This CDR3 spans 18 amino acids. The germline CDR1 and CDR2 sequences are KGHSH and LQKENI. V dropped 4 bases and J dropped 0 bases, with 20 bases sitting between them. This CDR3 is CASSRDETGRFSTDTQYF. The CDR3 nucleotides read TGTGCCAGCTCACGGGACGAGACAGGTCGATTTAGCACAGATACGCAGTATTTT. The variable domain in full, completed from reference TRBV18 and TRBJ2-3, reads NAGVMQNPRHLVRRRGQEARLRCSPMKGHSHVYWYRQLPEEGLKFMVYLQKENIIDESGMPKERFSAEFPKEGPSILRIQQVVRGDSAAYFCASSRDETGRFSTDTQYFGPGTRLTVL.

The rearrangement links TRBV27 to TRBJ2-7, with D unresolved. Trimming left V 6 bases short and J 5 bases short, with 14 bases between. The germline CDR1 and CDR2 sequences are MNHEY and SMNVEV (reference sequence). The CDR3 has 13 amino acids. CDR3 sequence (DNA): TGTGCCAGCAGCCTGACCCGAAGACACGAGCAGTACTTC. Amino acids: CASSLTRRHEQYF.

The chain joins TRBV29-1 to TRBJ2-7; TRBD1 matches 7 bases. Germline V gives CDR1 SQVTM, CDR2 ANQGSEA. The CDR3 is made up of 12 amino acids. J gave up 2 bases and V 4 bases, and 2 bases lay outside the gene matches. The DNA for the CDR3 is TGCAGCGTTGGACAGGGAGCCTACGAGCAGTACTTC. Translation: CSVGQGAYEQYF.

The CDR3: CASTPTEGGQKLFF. The DNA for the CDR3 is TGTGCCAGTACCCCGACGGAGGGGGGTCAAAAACTGTTTTTT. The chain uses TRBV19 and TRBJ1-4; D may be TRBD1 (6 bases). The CDR3 totals 14 residues. Germline CDR1 and CDR2: LNHDA and SQIVND (reference sequence). The germline V and J ends were trimmed by 7 bases and 9 bases, with 18 bases remaining between them.

A single count supports this clone. This sequence joins TRBV15 and TRBJ2-3; 13 bases are a match to TRBD2. This CDR3 comprises 17 residues. Germline CDR1 reads LNHNV; CDR2 reads YYDKDF (reference sequence). The ends lost 5 bases at V and 5 bases at J; junction bases unmatched: 10. The CDR3 DNA reads TGTGCCACCAGCTGGGGACTAGCGGGAATCAAAGGAGATACGCAGTATTTT. This codes for CATSWGLAGIKGDTQYF.

CDR3 DNA: TGTGCCAGCAGCCCGATCCGGTTCCGTCGGAGCGGGAGGACCGGGGAGCTGTTTTTT. Protein product: CASSPIRFRRSGRTGELFF. The chain is built from TRBV11-2 and TRBJ2-2; 9 bases are a match to TRBD2. Germline V CDR1 and CDR2: SGHAT, FQNNGV. The V and J ends lost 5 bases and 5 bases, in that order; junction bases with no gene match: 18. The CDR3 consists of 19 residues.

With respect to this clone: Other DNA sequences in this specimen translate into the identical CDR3. The chain has TRBV19 and TRBJ1-5, with a weak D call TRBD1 (5 bases). The germline gives CDR1 LNHDA, CDR2 SQIVND (reference sequence). This CDR3 is 14 amino acids long. Trimming pared 3 bases from V and 1 base from J, leaving 7 bases between. The CDR3: CASSMGGSNQPQHF. DNA for the CDR3: TGTGCCAGTAGTATGGGGGGGAGCAATCAGCCCCAGCATTTT.

The chain has TRBV5-6 and TRBJ2-1, with TRBD2 identical over 11 bases. V lost 1 base, J lost 7 bases, and 7 bases stayed unmatched. The CDR3 is 16 residues long. Per the germline V gene, CDR1 is SGHDT and CDR2 is YYEEEE. CDR3 protein: CASSLILAGVGNEQFF. For the CDR3, the DNA is TGTGCCAGCAGCTTGATACTAGCGGGAGTGGGTAATGAGCAGTTCTTC.

The J gene is TRBJ1-3, the V gene TRBV21-1. TRBV21-1 has pseudogene status. The CDR3 runs to 17 residues. CDR3 amino acids: CASPGTVGAAFGNTIYF. The CDR3, as DNA: TGTGCCAGCCCGGGGACGGTCGGTGCAGCTTTTGGAAACACCATATATTTT.

This chain connects TRBV5-1 to TRBJ2-2; D might be TRBD1 or TRBD2, each matching 7 bases. V lost 4 bases, J lost 3 bases, and 13 bases lay in between. From germline, CDR1 is SGHRS and CDR2 YFSETQ. This CDR3 is built from 15 residues. CDR3 region: CASSRQGGDTGELFF. The CDR3 DNA is TGCGCCAGCAGCCGACAGGGAGGGGACACCGGGGAGCTGTTTTTT. The variable domain in full, with the rest retrieved from reference TRBV5-1 and TRBJ2-2, is KAGVTQTPRYLIKTRGQQVTLSCSPISGHRSVSWYQQTPGQGLQFLFEYFSETQRNKGNFPGRFSGRQFSNSRSEMNVSTLELGDSALYLCASSRQGGDTGELFFGEGSRLTVL.

The rearrangement uses TRBV9 and TRBJ2-1; the D call may be TRBD1 or TRBD2 (5 bases each). The CDR3 runs 15 residues. V was cut by 0 bases and J by 9 bases, with 16 bases left in between. Germline V gene sequence: CDR1 SGDLS, CDR2 YYNGEE. The CDR3 nucleotides are TGTGCCAGCAGCGTAGAAGGGACCCCGGGAACTGAGCAGTTCTTC. Translation: CASSVEGTPGTEQFF.

The V gene is TRBV5-1, the J gene TRBJ1-1, with D uncertain. Trimming left V 4 bases short and J 1 base short, with 5 bases between. Germline assignment: CDR1 SGHRS and CDR2 YFSETQ. CDR3 length equals 12 residues. The CDR3 region has the DNA TGCGCCAGCAGCGTAGAGAACACTGAAGCTTTCTTT. Its translation: CASSVENTEAFF.

The genes are TRBV5-6 and TRBJ2-5; the D is unclear. The CDR3 has 11 amino acids. Trimming pared 2 bases from V and 5 bases from J, leaving 4 bases between. Germline CDR1 SGHDT, CDR2 YYEEEE. For the CDR3, the DNA is TGTGCCAGCAGCTTCGGGGAGACCCAGTACTTC. As protein: CASSFGETQYF. Supplemented by reference TRBV5-6 and TRBJ2-5, the full variable domain reads DAGVTQSPTHLIKTRGQQVTLRCSPKSGHDTVSWYQQALGQGPQFIFQYYEEEERQRGNFPDRFSGHQFPNYSSELNVNALLLGDSALYLCASSFGETQYFGPGTRLLVL.

A single count supports this clone. The chain carries TRBV5-1 and TRBJ2-5, with 7 bases matching TRBD1. The end of the DNA aligns better with TRBJ2-7, so the J call may be wrong. This CDR3 is 15 amino acids long. Germline CDR1 reads SGHRS; CDR2 reads YFSETQ. Written as DNA, the CDR3 is TGCGCCAGCAGCCCCGGGACAGCAGACTCCTACGAGCAGTACTTC. Amino acids: CASSPGTADSYEQYF.

The V gene is TRBV6-1, the J gene TRBJ2-7, with D possibly matching TRBD1 (5 bases). There are 14 residues in the CDR3. The ends were cut back, 6 bases at V and 2 bases at J, with 14 bases in the middle. The germline V gene has CDR1 MNHNS and CDR2 SASEGT. The CDR3 region is CASRAPGQAYEQYF. CDR3 in DNA: TGTGCCAGCAGAGCCCCTGGACAAGCCTACGAGCAGTACTTC.

The chain joins TRBV25-1 to TRBJ2-5; D not resolved. Trimming pared 4 bases from V and 6 bases from J, leaving 6 bases between. Per the germline V gene, CDR1 is MGHDK and CDR2 is SYGVNS. There are 11 residues in the CDR3. CDR3 loop: CASSGSKTQYF. CDR3 in DNA: TGTGCCAGCAGTGGGTCAAAGACCCAGTACTTC. The entire variable domain, with the rest obtained from reference TRBV25-1 and TRBJ2-5, is as follows: EADIYQTPRYLVIGTGKKITLECSQTMGHDKMYWYQQDPGMELHLIHYSYGVNSTEKGDLSSESTVSRIRTEHFPLTLESARPSHTSQYLCASSGSKTQYFGPGTRLLVL.

CDR3 DNA sequence: TGTGCCAGCAGCTTAGGGCTAGGGACAGGGTGGACAGATACGCAGTATTTT. Its translation: CASSLGLGTGWTDTQYF. V gene TRBV11-2 combines with J gene TRBJ2-3; TRBD1 matches 9 bases. V lost 1 base to trimming and J lost 3 bases; unmatched junction nucleotides: 8. Germline CDR1 SGHAT, CDR2 FQNNGV. This CDR3 is built from 17 residues.